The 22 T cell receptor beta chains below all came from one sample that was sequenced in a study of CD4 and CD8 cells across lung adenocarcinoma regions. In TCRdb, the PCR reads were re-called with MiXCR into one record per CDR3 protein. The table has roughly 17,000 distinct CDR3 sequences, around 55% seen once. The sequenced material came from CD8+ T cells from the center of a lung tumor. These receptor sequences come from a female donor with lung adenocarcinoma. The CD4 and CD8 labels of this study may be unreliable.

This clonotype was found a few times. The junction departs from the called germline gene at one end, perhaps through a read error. The CDR3 loop reads CARGSGGSGGKTQYF. CDR3 coding DNA: TGTGCCAGGGGGTCCGGGGGTAGTGGGGGAAAGACGCAGTACTTT. This chain joins TRBV6-1 and TRBJ2-3; a weak D match, TRBD2 (6 bases). The CDR3 runs 15 residues. The germline CDR1 and CDR2 sequences are MNHNS and SASEGT.

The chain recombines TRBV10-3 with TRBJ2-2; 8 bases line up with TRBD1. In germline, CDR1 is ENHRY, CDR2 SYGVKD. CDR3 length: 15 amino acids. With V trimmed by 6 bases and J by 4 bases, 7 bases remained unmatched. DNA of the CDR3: TGTGCCATCAGGGAAGGACAGGGTGGCACCGGGGAGCTGTTTTTT. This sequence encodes CAIREGQGGTGELFF.

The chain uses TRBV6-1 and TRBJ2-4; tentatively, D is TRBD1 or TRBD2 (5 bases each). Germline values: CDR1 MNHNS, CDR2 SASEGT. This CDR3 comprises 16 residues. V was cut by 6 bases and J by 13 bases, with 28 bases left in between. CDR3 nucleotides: TGTGCCAGCAGCGTCACGGGGCACCGAGCCAAAAATACGCAGTACTTC. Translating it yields CASSVTGHRAKNTQYF.

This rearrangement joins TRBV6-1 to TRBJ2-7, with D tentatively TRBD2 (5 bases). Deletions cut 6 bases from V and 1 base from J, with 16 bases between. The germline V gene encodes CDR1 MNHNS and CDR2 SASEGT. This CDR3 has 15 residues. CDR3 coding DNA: TGTGCCAGCAGACCCGGGGTGTATCGGTCCTACGAGCAGTACTTC. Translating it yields CASRPGVYRSYEQYF.

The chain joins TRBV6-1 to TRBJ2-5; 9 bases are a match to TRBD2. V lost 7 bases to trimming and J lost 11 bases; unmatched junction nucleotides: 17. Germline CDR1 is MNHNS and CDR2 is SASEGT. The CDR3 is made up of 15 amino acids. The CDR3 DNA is TGTGCCAGCACCGGGTCTGGCGGGAGGGCGAGGGAGCAGTACTTC. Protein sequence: CASTGSGGRAREQYF.

The CDR3 loop is CARLGGRDQEIQYF. The CDR3 nucleotides read TGTGCGAGGCTGGGGGGCCGGGACCAAGAGATCCAGTACTTC. This chain connects TRBV6-1 to TRBJ2-4; D possibly matches TRBD1 or TRBD2 (6 bases each). In germline, CDR1 is MNHNS, CDR2 SASEGT. CDR3 length: 14 amino acids.

CDR3 nucleotides: TGCGGCGGCACGGGGCTGAGTGGCACAAATATTCAGTACTTC. Amino acid sequence: CGGTGLSGTNIQYF. The chain recombines TRBV10-1 with TRBJ2-4; D assignment may be TRBD1 or TRBD2 (5 bases each). CDR3 length equals 14 residues. Germline CDR1 and CDR2: WNHNN and SYGVQD (reference sequence).

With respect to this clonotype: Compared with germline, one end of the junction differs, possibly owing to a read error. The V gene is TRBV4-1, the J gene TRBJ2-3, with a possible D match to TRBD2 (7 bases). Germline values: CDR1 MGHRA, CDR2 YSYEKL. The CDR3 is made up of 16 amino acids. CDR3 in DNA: TGCGCCAGCGGGGGGGACGGGGGCCGGGGGCCAGATACGCAGTACTTT. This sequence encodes CASGGDGGRGPDTQYF.

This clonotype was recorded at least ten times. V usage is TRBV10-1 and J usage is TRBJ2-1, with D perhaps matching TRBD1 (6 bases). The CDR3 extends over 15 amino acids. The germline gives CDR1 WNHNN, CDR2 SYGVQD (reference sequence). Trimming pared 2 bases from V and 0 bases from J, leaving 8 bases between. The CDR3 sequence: CASSERGSSYNEQFF. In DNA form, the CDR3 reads TGCGCCAGCAGTGAGAGGGGGAGCTCCTACAATGAGCAGTTCTTC.

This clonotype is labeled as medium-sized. The CDR3 spells CASSKTLSYGYTF. DNA for the CDR3: TGTGCCAGCAGTAAGACCCTTAGCTATGGCTACACCTTC. J is TRBJ1-2 and V is TRBV6-1; D is unclear. Trimming pared 5 bases from V and 4 bases from J, leaving 11 bases between. The CDR3 consists of 13 residues. CDR1 and CDR2 (germline): MNHNS, SASEGT.

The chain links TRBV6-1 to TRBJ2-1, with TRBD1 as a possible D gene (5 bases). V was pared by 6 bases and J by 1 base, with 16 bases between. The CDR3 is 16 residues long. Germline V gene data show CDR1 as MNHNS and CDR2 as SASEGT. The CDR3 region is CASRSTGEGSYNEQFF. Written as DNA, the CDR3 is TGTGCCAGCAGATCCACAGGAGAAGGATCCTACAATGAGCAGTTCTTC.

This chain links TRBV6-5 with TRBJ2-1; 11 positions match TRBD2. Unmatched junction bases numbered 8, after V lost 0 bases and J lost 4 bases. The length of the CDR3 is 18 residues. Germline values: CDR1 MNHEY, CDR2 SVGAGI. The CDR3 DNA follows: TGTGCCAGCAGTTACTCGAAGGGGACTAGCGGCCGATACAATGAGCAGTTCTTC. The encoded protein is CASSYSKGTSGRYNEQFF.

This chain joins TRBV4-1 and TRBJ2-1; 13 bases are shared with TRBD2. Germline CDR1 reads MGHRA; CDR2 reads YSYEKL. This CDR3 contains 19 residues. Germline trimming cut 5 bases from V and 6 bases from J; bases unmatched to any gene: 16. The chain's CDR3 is CASSEAQYSGTSGINEQFF. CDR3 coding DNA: TGCGCCAGCAGCGAAGCGCAGTATTCTGGGACTAGCGGGATCAATGAGCAGTTCTTC.

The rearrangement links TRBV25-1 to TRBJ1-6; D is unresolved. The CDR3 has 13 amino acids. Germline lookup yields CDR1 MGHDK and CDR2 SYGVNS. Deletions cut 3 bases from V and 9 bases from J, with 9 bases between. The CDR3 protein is CASSDRRSSPLHF. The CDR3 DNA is TGTGCCAGCAGTGACAGGCGGAGTTCACCCCTCCACTTT.

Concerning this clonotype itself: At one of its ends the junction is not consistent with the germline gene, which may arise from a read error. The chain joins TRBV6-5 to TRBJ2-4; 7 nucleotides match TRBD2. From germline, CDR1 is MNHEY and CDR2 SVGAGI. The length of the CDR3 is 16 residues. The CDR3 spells CASSYAGRGAKDTQYF. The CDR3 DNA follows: TGTGCCAGCAGTTACGCGGGGAGGGGAGCCAAAGATACTCAGTATTTC.

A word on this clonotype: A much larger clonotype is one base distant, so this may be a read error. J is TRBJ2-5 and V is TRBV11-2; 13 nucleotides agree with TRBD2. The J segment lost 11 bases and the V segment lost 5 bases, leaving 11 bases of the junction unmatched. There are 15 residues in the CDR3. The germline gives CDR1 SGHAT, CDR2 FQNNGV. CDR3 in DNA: TGTGCCAGCAGCGGGGGACTAGCGGGGTCCGGGGAGCAGTACTTC. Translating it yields CASSGGLAGSGEQYF.

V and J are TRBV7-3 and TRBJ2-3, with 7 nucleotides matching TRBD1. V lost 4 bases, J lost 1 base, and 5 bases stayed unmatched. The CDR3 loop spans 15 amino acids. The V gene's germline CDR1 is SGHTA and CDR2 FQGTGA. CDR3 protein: CASSYTGTGTDTQYF. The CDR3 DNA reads TGTGCCAGCAGCTATACCGGGACAGGCACAGATACGCAGTATTTT.

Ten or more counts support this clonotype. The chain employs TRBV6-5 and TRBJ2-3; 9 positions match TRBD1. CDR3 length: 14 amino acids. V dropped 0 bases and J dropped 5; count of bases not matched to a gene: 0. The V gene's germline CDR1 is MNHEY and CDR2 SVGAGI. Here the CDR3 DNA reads TGTGCCAGCAGTTACTCGACAGGGGGAGATACGCAGTATTTT. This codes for CASSYSTGGDTQYF.

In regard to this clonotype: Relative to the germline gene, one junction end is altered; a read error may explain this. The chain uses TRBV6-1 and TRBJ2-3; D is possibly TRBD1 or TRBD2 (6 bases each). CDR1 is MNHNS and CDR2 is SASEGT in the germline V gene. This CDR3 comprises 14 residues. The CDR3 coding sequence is TGTGCCAGCAGAAGGGACACTAGCACAGAGACGCAGTACTTT. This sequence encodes CASRRDTSTETQYF.

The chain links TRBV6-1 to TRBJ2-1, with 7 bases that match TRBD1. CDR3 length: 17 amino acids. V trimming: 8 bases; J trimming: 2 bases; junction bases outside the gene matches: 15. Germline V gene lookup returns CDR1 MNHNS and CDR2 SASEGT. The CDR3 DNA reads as TGTGCCAGCCCCGATCGTTCAGGGGGTAAGGCCTACAATGAGCAGTTCTTC. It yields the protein CASPDRSGGKAYNEQFF.

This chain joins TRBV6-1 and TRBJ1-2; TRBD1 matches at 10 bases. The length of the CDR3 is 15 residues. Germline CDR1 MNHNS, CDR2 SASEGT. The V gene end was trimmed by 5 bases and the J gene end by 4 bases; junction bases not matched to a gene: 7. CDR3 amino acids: CASSIETGGGYGYTF. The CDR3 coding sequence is TGTGCCAGCAGTATAGAGACAGGGGGCGGCTATGGCTACACCTTC.

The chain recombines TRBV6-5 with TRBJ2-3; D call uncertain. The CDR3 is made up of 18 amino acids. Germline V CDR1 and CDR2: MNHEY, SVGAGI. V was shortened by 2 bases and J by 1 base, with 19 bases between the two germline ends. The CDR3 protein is CASSYVGPWGTGTDTQYF. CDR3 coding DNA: TGTGCCAGCAGTTACGTCGGCCCCTGGGGAACGGGCACAGATACGCAGTATTTT.